This TCR beta chain originates from a study of control samples from healthy donors and cancer patients. Using immunoSEQ multiplex PCR, the repertoire was profiled, and TCRdb retains in-frame clones only, with some absent. In the table there are about 160,000 clones, about 94% of which are singletons. The CDR3 sequence is 13 residues long. Trimming at V came to 5 bases and at J to 8 bases, leaving 7 bases not matched to a gene. Per the germline V gene, CDR1 is MNHEY and CDR2 is SMNVEV (reference sequence). This sequence originates from a man aged 55 to 70 with colorectal cancer. Sequenced material: PBMCs. This chain links TRBV27 with TRBJ1-2; 8 nucleotides line up with TRBD1. The CDR3 DNA reads as TGTGCCAGCAGTAAACAGGGGGACGGAGGCTACACCTTC. Amino acids: CASSKQGDGGYTF.